The next 4 T cell receptor beta chains were all read from a single sample in a study of shared clonotypes between healthy human individuals. Measured with immunoSEQ multiplex PCR; TCRdb has only the in-frame clones, and not every one. The profile shows under 2,500,000 clones, around 95% of them singletons. What was sequenced was naive CD4+ T cells sorted from blood. As to subset: CD45RA+ positively selected. These receptors all come from a man between 18 and 35 years old in good health.

The chain employs TRBV2 and TRBJ1-2, with D perhaps TRBD1 (6 bases). The V and J ends lost 8 bases and 7 bases respectively, with 14 bases between them. The CDR3 sequence is 12 residues long. Germline V gene sequence: CDR1 SNHLY, CDR2 FYNNEI. The CDR3: CASSPGAAGYTF. The CDR3 region has the DNA TGTGCCAGCTCACCAGGGGCGGCTGGCTACACCTTC.

A single count supports this clone. V gene TRBV5-1 combines with J gene TRBJ2-1; D is possibly TRBD1 (6 bases). The CDR3 spans 13 residues. CDR1 and CDR2 from the germline V gene are SGHRS and YFSETQ. V lost 3 bases and J lost 9, with 13 bases in between. CDR3 in amino acids: CASSSTGWGEQFF. The CDR3 DNA is TGCGCCAGCAGCTCAACAGGGTGGGGTGAGCAGTTCTTC.

This chain links TRBV19 with TRBJ1-3; 9 nucleotides align to TRBD1. V trimming: 5 bases; J trimming: 3 bases; junction bases outside the gene matches: 8. The germline gives CDR1 LNHDA, CDR2 SQIVND (reference sequence). The CDR3 is 16 amino acids. CDR3 sequence: CASSAGTGSGGNTIYF. The DNA for the CDR3 is TGTGCCAGTAGTGCCGGGACAGGGTCCGGTGGAAACACCATATATTTT.

The J gene is TRBJ1-2, the V gene TRBV19, with D perhaps TRBD1 (5 bases). CDR3 length: 15 amino acids. The germline V gene has CDR1 LNHDA and CDR2 SQIVND (reference sequence). The V end lost 3 bases, the J end lost 1 base, and 12 bases lay between the germline ends. The CDR3 loop reads CASSIRRGNNYGYTF. The DNA of the CDR3 is TGTGCCAGTAGTATCCGGAGGGGTAATAACTATGGCTACACCTTC.